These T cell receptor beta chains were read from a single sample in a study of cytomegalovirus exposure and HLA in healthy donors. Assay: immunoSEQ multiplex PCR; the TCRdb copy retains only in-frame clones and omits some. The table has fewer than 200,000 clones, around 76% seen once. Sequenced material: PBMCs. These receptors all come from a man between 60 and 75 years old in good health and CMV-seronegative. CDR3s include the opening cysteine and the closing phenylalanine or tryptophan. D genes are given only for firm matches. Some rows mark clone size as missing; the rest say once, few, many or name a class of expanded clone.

CASSPAGTRGYTF	TGTGCCAGCTCACCAGCGGGAACCCGGGGCTACACCTTC	TRBV18	few	NA	TRBJ1-2
CASSLAGVDEQYF	TGTGCCAGCAGTTTAGCGGGAGTAGACGAGCAGTACTTC	TRBV7-9	NA	TRBD2	TRBJ2-7
CASMRTLAGQETQYF	TGTGCCAGTATGCGGACACTAGCGGGTCAAGAGACCCAGTACTTC	TRBV27	NA	TRBD2	TRBJ2-5
CASSEWASGSRTSTDTQYF	TGTGCCAGCAGTGAGTGGGCTAGCGGGAGTCGTACTAGCACAGATACGCAGTATTTT	TRBV2	NA	TRBD2	TRBJ2-3
CASSFAGGVYEQYF	TGTGCCAGCAGCTTCGCGGGAGGGGTCTACGAGCAGTACTTC	TRBV28	NA	TRBD2	TRBJ2-7
CASSLTAPSSYNEQFF	TGTGCCAGCAGCCTGACAGCCCCTAGCTCCTACAATGAGCAGTTCTTC	TRBV7-6	NA	NA	TRBJ2-1
CAMGQFDTDTQYF	TGTGCCATGGGACAGTTCGACACAGATACGCAGTATTTT	TRBV2	NA	TRBD1	TRBJ2-3
CASGTLTGSSYNEQFF	TGTGCTAGTGGTACTCTTACAGGGAGCTCCTACAATGAGCAGTTCTTC	TRBV12-5	NA	NA	TRBJ2-1
CASSRTLAGGLTGELFF	TGTGCCAGCAGCCGGACCCTAGCGGGGGGGCTTACCGGGGAGCTGTTTTTT	TRBV9	NA	TRBD2	TRBJ2-2
CASSDPSHIRDEQFF	TGTGCCAGCAGTGACCCTTCCCATATCAGGGATGAGCAGTTCTTC	TRBV25-1	NA	NA	TRBJ2-1
CASSVQGAGLGEQYF	TGTGCCAGCAGCGTACAGGGGGCAGGGTTGGGCGAGCAGTACTTC	TRBV9	few	TRBD1	TRBJ2-7
CASSQDAVREGEMNTEAFF	TGCGCCAGCAGCCAAGATGCGGTCAGGGAAGGTGAGATGAACACTGAAGCTTTCTTT	TRBV4-1	NA	NA	TRBJ1-1
CAVYSSSYNEQFF	TGTGCAGTGTACTCGAGCTCCTACAATGAGCAGTTCTTC	TRBV6-5	NA	NA	TRBJ2-1
CASSPLTGGRTEQYF	TGTGCCAGCAGCCCCCTGACAGGGGGCCGGACCGAGCAGTACTTC	TRBV5-6	NA	TRBD1	TRBJ2-7